This T cell receptor (beta chain) was observed in a study of T cell responses to AZD1222 COVID-19 vaccine. Study-level information: Recipients boosted at about 4 weeks or about 12 weeks are pooled. Regarding the study as a whole: Spike was spanned by vaccine-associated CD4 TCRs, which were dominant at 160-218 and 743-854. The number of AZD1222 recipients seropositive at baseline was only 5 to 7. Targets within unmutated variant regions were reportedly found for nearly half of spike-specific TCRs.

Sequencing was performed with immunoSEQ multiplex PCR; in TCRdb, only in-frame clones are kept and a portion is missing. The sample records about 180,000 clones, 88% being singletons. The CDR3 contains 13 residues. Trimming shortened V by 6 bases and J by 8 bases, and 13 bases separated the two germline ends. CDR1 is LNHDA and CDR2 is SQIVND in the germline V gene (reference sequence). On this clone: The antigen remains undetermined.

The sequencing used peripheral blood, collected on day 0 of AZD1222 vaccination. The sequence derives from an adult in good health. This sequence joins TRBV19 and TRBJ1-4, with D tentatively TRBD1 (5 bases). CDR3: CASRWGVREKLFF. For the CDR3, the DNA is TGTGCCAGTAGGTGGGGGGTTCGGGAAAAACTGTTTTTT.